This passage covers 30 T cell receptor beta chains from one sample sequenced in a study of cytomegalovirus exposure and HLA in healthy donors. PCR used 60 Vbeta primers and 13 Jbeta primers. Profiled with immunoSEQ multiplex PCR; TCRdb holds only in-frame clones, not every one. The table lists roughly 130,000 clones, about 66% of them singletons. Source material: PBMCs. The receptors here all came from a man aged 30 to 39 in good health and CMV-seropositive.

This clone occurred once. The rearrangement joins TRBV5-1 to TRBJ2-5; 9 bases are shared with TRBD2. The junction had 5 bases not matched to a gene; V was cut back by 4 bases and J by 1 base. CDR3 size: 15 residues. Germline V gives CDR1 SGHRS, CDR2 YFSETQ. CDR3 DNA sequence: TGCGCCAGCAGCGATCCTAGCGGGACCCAAGAGACCCAGTACTTC. Translating gives CASSDPSGTQETQYF.

This clone was seen a few times. The V gene is TRBV10-2, the J gene TRBJ2-2; weak D call: TRBD1 (5 bases). Germline CDR1 WSHSY, CDR2 SAAADI. The CDR3 spans 14 residues. V lost 2 bases to trimming and J lost 3 bases, with 7 bases between them. The CDR3 loop is CASSEDSYTGELFF. CDR3 sequence (DNA): TGCGCCAGCAGTGAGGACAGTTACACCGGGGAGCTGTTTTTT.

The chain has TRBV6-5 and TRBJ2-7; possibly TRBD2 for D (6 bases). The germline CDR1 and CDR2 sequences are MNHEY and SVGAGI. This CDR3 comprises 11 residues. Deletions cut 2 bases from V and 7 bases from J, with 6 bases between. CDR3 nucleotides: TGTGCCAGCAGTTACGGGAGGGAGCAGTACTTC. Amino acids: CASSYGREQYF.

The chain is built from TRBV7-8 and TRBJ1-1; D is possibly TRBD1 (5 bases). In germline, CDR1 is SGHVS, CDR2 FQNEAQ. V gave up 0 bases and J gave up 5 bases, with 7 bases separating them. This CDR3 spans 13 amino acids. CDR3: CASSLARVTEAFF. As DNA, the CDR3 is TGTGCCAGCAGCTTAGCCAGGGTTACTGAAGCTTTCTTT.

The sample holds one count of this clone. The chain uses TRBV13 and TRBJ2-7; tentative D call: TRBD2 (6 bases). This CDR3 has 13 residues. V was cut by 3 bases and J by 6 bases, with 12 bases left in between. Germline-derived CDR1 and CDR2 are PRHDT and FYEKMQ (reference sequence). The chain's CDR3 is CASSFTGLCEQYF. The CDR3 DNA reads as TGTGCCAGCAGCTTTACGGGACTCTGCGAGCAGTACTTC.

The chain uses TRBV5-4 and TRBJ2-5, with 11 bases fitting TRBD2. The CDR3 is 16 amino acids. V shed 4 bases and J 4 bases; nucleotides not matched to a gene: 9. Germline-derived CDR1 and CDR2 are SGHNT and YYREEE (reference sequence). The CDR3 loop is CASSVGGLAAPETQYF. CDR3 bases: TGTGCCAGCAGCGTTGGGGGACTAGCGGCCCCAGAGACCCAGTACTTC.

The gene calls are TRBV9 and TRBJ2-7; the D gene is possibly TRBD2 (6 bases). V gave up 0 bases and J gave up 10 bases, with 14 bases separating them. Germline lookup yields CDR1 SGDLS and CDR2 YYNGEE. The CDR3 covers 13 residues. The CDR3 protein is CASSVESGRDQYF. CDR3 coding DNA: TGTGCCAGCAGCGTAGAATCGGGGCGGGATCAGTACTTC.

This chain connects TRBV4-1 to TRBJ2-5, with TRBD2 matching over 9 bases. The CDR3 is 15 amino acids. Unmatched junction bases numbered 9, after V lost 5 bases and J lost 5 bases. Germline CDR1 reads MGHRA; CDR2 reads YSYEKL. In DNA, the CDR3 is TGCGCCAGCAGCGTTTTAGCGGGAGATCAGGAGACCCAGTACTTC. Translated: CASSVLAGDQETQYF.

V is TRBV5-4 and J is TRBJ2-1; the match to TRBD2 covers 7 bases. V shed 1 base, J shed 5 bases, and the junction held 6 bases outside the gene matches. This CDR3 has 15 amino acids. Germline V CDR1 and CDR2: SGHNT, YYREEE (reference sequence). This chain's CDR3 is CASSLPSGIDNEQFF. The CDR3 DNA sequence: TGTGCCAGCAGCTTGCCCAGCGGGATCGACAATGAGCAGTTCTTC.

The chain is built from TRBV28 and TRBJ2-7; the match to TRBD2 covers 11 bases. Per the germline V gene, CDR1 is MDHEN and CDR2 is SYDVKM. The CDR3 extends over 15 amino acids. V lost 6 bases to trimming and J lost 0 bases; unmatched junction nucleotides: 4. CDR3 sequence (DNA): TGTGCCAGCAGGTTAGCGGGAGGGAACTCCTACGAGCAGTACTTC. This sequence encodes CASRLAGGNSYEQYF.

This sequence joins TRBV18 and TRBJ2-4; D might be TRBD1 (6 bases). Trimming removed 2 bases from V and 4 bases from J, with 15 bases in between. Germline loops: CDR1 KGHSH, CDR2 LQKENI. This CDR3 spans 16 amino acids. CDR3: CASSPITGLGKNIQYF. CDR3 nucleotides: TGTGCCAGCTCACCAATTACAGGGCTAGGGAAAAACATTCAGTACTTC.

The CDR3 DNA reads as TGTGCCAGCAGTTTAGGGGGGGCGAACACCGGGGAGCTGTTTTTT. Its protein product is CASSLGGANTGELFF. The chain has TRBV28 and TRBJ2-2, with 7 bases that match TRBD2. CDR3 length: 15 amino acids. Germline CDR1 is MDHEN and CDR2 is SYDVKM. The V gene end was trimmed by 2 bases and the J gene end by 0 bases; junction bases not matched to a gene: 0. Using reference TRBV28 and TRBJ2-2 for the parts outside the CDR3, the full variable domain is DVKVTQSSRYLVKRTGEKVFLECVQDMDHENMFWYRQDPGLGLRLIYFSYDVKMKEKGDIPEGYSVSREKKERFSLILESASTNQTSMYLCASSLGGANTGELFFGEGSRLTVL.

The chain has TRBV25-1 and TRBJ2-7; TRBD1 aligns across 8 bases. The CDR3 is made up of 12 amino acids. V trimming: 6 bases; J trimming: 6 bases; junction bases outside the gene matches: 4. Germline CDR1 and CDR2: MGHDK and SYGVNS. CDR3 coding DNA: TGTGCCAGCAGCCGAACAGGGGGCGAGCAGTACTTC. Its protein is CASSRTGGEQYF.

There are a few counts of this clone. CDR3 in amino acids: CASIKPRGGTGELFF. In nucleotides, the CDR3 is TGTGCCAGCATTAAACCTAGGGGAGGAACCGGGGAGCTGTTTTTT. The V and J genes are TRBV28 and TRBJ2-2, with D possibly TRBD2 on 6 matching bases. V lost 7 bases, J lost 5 bases, and 17 bases lay in between. This CDR3 has 15 amino acids. Germline V lookup: CDR1 MDHEN, CDR2 SYDVKM.

This rearrangement joins TRBV4-1 to TRBJ1-4; D perhaps matches TRBD1 (6 bases). The CDR3 length is 15 residues. CDR1 is MGHRA, CDR2 YSYEKL, per germline. The V end was cut by 4 bases, the J end by 8 bases, with 17 bases between. The CDR3 is CASSRIIRTAEKLFF. The CDR3 DNA follows: TGCGCCAGCAGCCGCATAATCCGGACAGCCGAAAAACTGTTTTTT.

This clone has a handful of counts. This chain connects TRBV7-2 to TRBJ2-3, with 8 bases matching TRBD2. The CDR3 extends over 14 amino acids. After removal of 7 bases from V and 2 bases from J, the junction contained 5 bases not matched to a gene. The germline V gene encodes CDR1 SGHTA and CDR2 FQGNSA. CDR3 in DNA: TGTGCCAGCACCGGGGGGGTATACACAGATACGCAGTATTTT. Its translation: CASTGGVYTDTQYF.

This clone came up once. The rearrangement links TRBV29-1 to TRBJ1-5; maybe TRBD1 (5 bases). V dropped 0 bases and J dropped 0 bases, with 24 bases sitting between them. CDR1 and CDR2 (germline): SQVTM, ANQGSEA. CDR3 length: 20 amino acids. The CDR3 is CSVEDWGSKGPVLSNQPQHF. In DNA, the CDR3 is TGCAGCGTTGAAGATTGGGGCAGCAAAGGTCCGGTCCTTAGCAATCAGCCCCAGCATTTT.

V is TRBV6-1 and J is TRBJ1-1; no clear D. This CDR3 contains 14 residues. Trimming stripped 1 base from V and 9 bases from J, with 15 bases between. Germline CDR1 and CDR2: MNHNS and SASEGT. The CDR3 here is CASSEVGVLPKAFF. As DNA, the CDR3 is TGTGCCAGCAGTGAAGTTGGAGTTCTCCCTAAAGCTTTCTTT.

The V gene is TRBV5-6, the J gene TRBJ1-2, with D uncertain. Per the germline V gene, CDR1 is SGHDT and CDR2 is YYEEEE. With 0 bases removed from V and 5 bases from J, the gap between germline ends came to 8 bases. The CDR3 contains 13 residues. The CDR3 here is CASSLGGGYGYTF. The DNA of the CDR3 is TGTGCCAGCAGCTTGGGAGGAGGGTATGGCTACACCTTC.

The J gene is TRBJ2-1, the V gene TRBV30; 7 bases are a match to TRBD1. V shed 0 bases and J 2 bases; nucleotides not matched to a gene: 4. Germline V lookup: CDR1 GTSNPN, CDR2 SVGIG (reference sequence). The CDR3 consists of 15 residues. DNA for the CDR3: TGTGCCTGGAGTGTACCAGGGGGAACCTACAATGAGCAGTTCTTC. Translating gives CAWSVPGGTYNEQFF.

The V gene is TRBV5-4, the J gene TRBJ2-5; D is ambiguous. Germline V gives CDR1 SGHNT, CDR2 YYREEE (reference sequence). Trimming cost V 0 bases and J 4 bases, with 13 bases left between them. The CDR3 runs 15 residues. CDR3 sequence reads: CASSLDIEAGETQYF. CDR3 sequence (DNA): TGTGCCAGCAGCTTGGATATCGAGGCCGGAGAGACCCAGTACTTC.

The gene calls are TRBV21-1 and TRBJ2-1; TRBD2, as called in the table, went unchecked against the DNA. TRBV21-1 is marked as a pseudogene. This CDR3 spans 19 amino acids. CDR3 region: CASSIFREVTSGAYNEQFF. CDR3 DNA: TGTGCCAGCAGCATCTTCCGAGAAGTGACTAGCGGGGCATACAATGAGCAGTTCTTC.

The gene calls are TRBV27 and TRBJ1-2; 7 bases agree with TRBD1. The CDR3 extends over 15 amino acids. Per the germline V gene, CDR1 is MNHEY and CDR2 is SMNVEV (reference sequence). V was clipped by 8 bases and J by 4 bases; unmatched bases: 13. DNA for the CDR3: TGTGCCAGCGTACAGATACAAGGGGGCTCCTATGGCTACACCTTC. Translation: CASVQIQGGSYGYTF.

V and J are TRBV5-4 and TRBJ2-7; 8 nucleotides match TRBD1. Unmatched junction bases numbered 10, after V lost 5 bases and J lost 6 bases. The CDR3 consists of 14 residues. Germline V gene data show CDR1 as SGHNT and CDR2 as YYREEE (reference sequence). This CDR3 reads CASRAQGVPFEQYF. In DNA, the CDR3 is TGTGCCAGCAGGGCACAGGGGGTTCCCTTCGAGCAGTACTTC. Variable domain in full (rest from reference TRBV5-4 and TRBJ2-7): ETGVTQSPTHLIKTRGQQVTLRCSSQSGHNTVSWYQQALGQGPQFIFQYYREEENGRGNFPPRFSGLQFPNYSSELNVNALELDDSALYLCASRAQGVPFEQYFGPGTRLTVT.

V is TRBV27 and J is TRBJ1-5, with 10 positions matching TRBD1. The CDR3 has 16 amino acids. With 8 bases clipped from V and 1 base from J, the junction kept 8 bases outside the gene matches. The germline CDR1 and CDR2 sequences are MNHEY and SMNVEV (reference sequence). CDR3 amino acids: CASRPQDRGSNQPQHF. The CDR3 DNA reads as TGTGCCAGCCGCCCGCAGGACAGGGGGAGCAATCAGCCCCAGCATTTT.

The CDR3 DNA sequence: TGTGCCAGCAGTTACTCGTCAGGGGCTGGAAACACCATATATTTT. This gives the protein CASSYSSGAGNTIYF. The J gene is TRBJ1-3, the V gene TRBV6-5, with D possibly being TRBD1 (6 bases). CDR1 is MNHEY and CDR2 is SVGAGI in the germline V gene. Trimming removed 0 bases at V and 2 bases at J, with 8 bases between. The CDR3 consists of 15 residues.

J is TRBJ1-5 and V is TRBV28, with a tentative D call TRBD1 (6 bases). V lost 6 bases, J lost 5 bases, and 11 bases lay in between. The CDR3 loop spans 13 amino acids. Per germline, CDR1 MDHEN and CDR2 SYDVKM. The CDR3 DNA reads as TGTGCCAGCAGGGACAGTTTGTATCAGCCCCAGCATTTT. Translation gives CASRDSLYQPQHF.

The table lists this clone with a few counts. Here the CDR3 DNA reads TGTGCCAGCAGCCGAATGTTGAGCGGCAGCACAGATACGCAGTATTTT. It encodes CASSRMLSGSTDTQYF. The chain is built from TRBV5-4 and TRBJ2-3, with TRBD2 as a possible D gene (5 bases). Germline CDR1 and CDR2: SGHNT and YYREEE (reference sequence). Trimming cost V 4 bases and J 0 bases, with 15 bases left between them. This CDR3 has 16 amino acids. The whole variable domain, remainder taken from reference TRBV5-4 and TRBJ2-3, is ETGVTQSPTHLIKTRGQQVTLRCSSQSGHNTVSWYQQALGQGPQFIFQYYREEENGRGNFPPRFSGLQFPNYSSELNVNALELDDSALYLCASSRMLSGSTDTQYFGPGTRLTVL.

The CDR3 here is CASSQMANSDTQYF. Here the CDR3 DNA reads TGCGCCAGCAGCCAGATGGCAAATTCAGATACGCAGTATTTT. The chain combines TRBV4-1 with TRBJ2-3; D remains unclear. The CDR3 has 14 residues. Deletions cut 3 bases from V and 4 bases from J, with 11 bases between. Germline CDR1 and CDR2: MGHRA and YSYEKL.

The chain employs TRBV9 and TRBJ2-3; tentative D call: TRBD2 (5 bases). Germline CDR1 SGDLS, CDR2 YYNGEE. The CDR3 contains 13 residues. The germline V and J ends were trimmed by 4 bases and 5 bases, with 11 bases remaining between them. This CDR3 reads CASSTTSLDTQYF. The CDR3, as DNA: TGTGCCAGCAGCACAACTAGTTTAGATACGCAGTATTTT.